This is a list of T cell receptor beta chains from one sample in a study of shared T cell receptors in the human thymus. Method: immunoSEQ multiplex PCR; TCRdb's copy keeps in-frame clones and lacks some. The table has 500,000 to 750,000 clones, approximately 87% seen once. These sequences were also reported in another study, on human thymus T cells.

The sequenced sample consisted of thymocytes. The receptors were sampled from a boy younger than two with a congenital heart defect. Each CDR3 is given with its conserved first and last residue. D genes are given only for firm matches. Only some rows state a clone size, as once, few, many or a class for expanded clones.

cdr3_nt: TGTGCCAGCAGCGCCCCGGGGGCTAGCGGGAGGGAGTGGACCGGGGAGCTGTTTTTT; cdr3_aa: CASSAPGASGREWTGELFF; d_call: TRBD2; cdr3_length: 19; clone_size: .; v_call: TRBV7-2; j_call: TRBJ2-2
cdr3_nt: TGCACCAGCAGCCCCCGGACAGGGAGGTACCAAGAGACCCAGTACTTC; cdr3_aa: CTSSPRTGRYQETQYF; d_call: .; cdr3_length: 16; clone_size: .; v_call: TRBV1; j_call: TRBJ2-5
cdr3_nt: TGTGCCAGCAGCTTAGCAGAACTAGCGGGAGGGCGGGGAGATACGCAGTATTTT; cdr3_aa: CASSLAELAGGRGDTQYF; d_call: TRBD2; cdr3_length: 18; clone_size: .; v_call: TRBV7-9; j_call: TRBJ2-3
cdr3_nt: TGTGCAAGTCGCCCGGGGGTAGCGGGTTTCTACGAGCAGTACTTC; cdr3_aa: CASRPGVAGFYEQYF; d_call: .; cdr3_length: 15; clone_size: .; v_call: TRBV12-2; j_call: TRBJ2-7
cdr3_nt: TGCGCCAGCAGTGGATTTACAGGGCGTGCAACTAATGAAAAACTGTTTTTT; cdr3_aa: CASSGFTGRATNEKLFF; d_call: .; cdr3_length: 17; clone_size: .; v_call: TRBV10-1; j_call: TRBJ1-4
cdr3_nt: TGTGCCAGCAGCCCCGGACTAACCCCAGATACGCAGTATTTT; cdr3_aa: CASSPGLTPDTQYF; d_call: .; cdr3_length: 14; clone_size: .; v_call: TRBV5-5; j_call: TRBJ2-3
cdr3_nt: TGTGCCAGTAGTATAACGGGAGCCCACTACAATGAGCAGTTCTTC; cdr3_aa: CASSITGAHYNEQFF; d_call: .; cdr3_length: 15; clone_size: .; v_call: TRBV19; j_call: TRBJ2-1
cdr3_nt: TGTGCCAGCAGCGCGACTAGCGGGAGGGCGGGAACCGGGGAGCTGTTTTTT; cdr3_aa: CASSATSGRAGTGELFF; d_call: TRBD2; cdr3_length: 17; clone_size: once; v_call: TRBV7-3; j_call: TRBJ2-2
cdr3_nt: TGTGCCAGCAGCCCCACGACTAGCGGGAGAATTGGGGAGCTGTTTTTT; cdr3_aa: CASSPTTSGRIGELFF; d_call: TRBD2; cdr3_length: 16; clone_size: .; v_call: TRBV11-3; j_call: TRBJ2-2
cdr3_nt: TGTGCCAGCAGTTTCGGATCCCTCGCGGATTCTATAGCCAAAAACATTCAGTACTTC; cdr3_aa: CASSFGSLADSIAKNIQYF; d_call: .; cdr3_length: 19; clone_size: .; v_call: TRBV28; j_call: TRBJ2-4
cdr3_nt: TGTGCCACCAGCAGTTTACTTCCGGGACAGACTTACAATGAGCAGTTCTTC; cdr3_aa: CATSSLLPGQTYNEQFF; d_call: TRBD1; cdr3_length: 17; clone_size: .; v_call: TRBV15; j_call: TRBJ2-1
cdr3_nt: TGTGCCAGCAGCCAAGGCCCGGGGACTAGCGGGAGTAAGGAGACCCAGTACTTC; cdr3_aa: CASSQGPGTSGSKETQYF; d_call: TRBD2; cdr3_length: 18; clone_size: .; v_call: TRBV4-2; j_call: TRBJ2-5
cdr3_nt: TGTGCCAGCAGACCCTCCGGGACAGGGGCTGAAAAACTGTTTTTT; cdr3_aa: CASRPSGTGAEKLFF; d_call: TRBD1; cdr3_length: 15; clone_size: .; v_call: TRBV6-4; j_call: TRBJ1-4
cdr3_nt: TGCGCCAGCAGCCAACCGGGTAATGAAAAACTGTTTTTT; cdr3_aa: CASSQPGNEKLFF; d_call: .; cdr3_length: 13; clone_size: .; v_call: TRBV4-1; j_call: TRBJ1-4
cdr3_nt: TGTGCCAGCAGCTGTGGCGGAACCTCTGGGGCCAACGTCCTGACTTTC; cdr3_aa: CASSCGGTSGANVLTF; d_call: .; cdr3_length: 16; clone_size: .; v_call: TRBV6-6; j_call: TRBJ2-6
cdr3_nt: TGTGCCAGCAGCTTCGGCAAGCGGAGCTCCTACAATGAGCAGTTCTTC; cdr3_aa: CASSFGKRSSYNEQFF; d_call: .; cdr3_length: 16; clone_size: .; v_call: TRBV7-6; j_call: TRBJ2-1
cdr3_nt: TGCGCCAGCAGCCGCACAGAGAATAACACTGAAGCTTTCTTT; cdr3_aa: CASSRTENNTEAFF; d_call: .; cdr3_length: 14; clone_size: .; v_call: TRBV4-3; j_call: TRBJ1-1
cdr3_nt: TGTGCCAGCAGCTTAGCCGTTCGACTAGCGGGAGGAGATACGCAGTATTTT; cdr3_aa: CASSLAVRLAGGDTQYF; d_call: TRBD2; cdr3_length: 17; clone_size: once; v_call: TRBV11-2; j_call: TRBJ2-3
cdr3_nt: TGTGCCAGCAGCCGCGACAGGGGCCCACCCTACGAGCAGTACTTC; cdr3_aa: CASSRDRGPPYEQYF; d_call: TRBD1; cdr3_length: 15; clone_size: .; v_call: TRBV4-2; j_call: TRBJ2-7
cdr3_nt: TGTGCCAGCAGCTCCCCCCTTGCCAAAAACATTCAGTACTTC; cdr3_aa: CASSSPLAKNIQYF; d_call: .; cdr3_length: 14; clone_size: .; v_call: TRBV7-2; j_call: TRBJ2-4
cdr3_nt: TGCGCCAGCAGCCAAGATTGGGTCTTCGAGGGTCTAGCCAAAAACATTCAGTACTTC; cdr3_aa: CASSQDWVFEGLAKNIQYF; d_call: .; cdr3_length: 19; clone_size: few; v_call: TRBV4-1; j_call: TRBJ2-4
cdr3_nt: TGTGCCAGCAGGGACAGGGCCTACGAGCAGTACTTC; cdr3_aa: CASRDRAYEQYF; d_call: TRBD1; cdr3_length: 12; clone_size: once; v_call: TRBV2; j_call: TRBJ2-7
cdr3_nt: TGTGCCAGCAGTGGGAGGGGACAGGAACGCTACGAGCAGTACTTC; cdr3_aa: CASSGRGQERYEQYF; d_call: TRBD1; cdr3_length: 15; clone_size: .; v_call: TRBV25-1; j_call: TRBJ2-7
cdr3_nt: TGTGCCAGCAGCCAAAGACTAGCCCGCAATGAGCAGTTCTTC; cdr3_aa: CASSQRLARNEQFF; d_call: TRBD2; cdr3_length: 14; clone_size: .; v_call: TRBV5-6; j_call: TRBJ2-1
cdr3_nt: TGTGCCATCAGTCCCGGACCAGGGGGCTTTGAAAAACTGTTTTTT; cdr3_aa: CAISPGPGGFEKLFF; d_call: TRBD1; cdr3_length: 15; clone_size: .; v_call: TRBV10-3; j_call: TRBJ1-4
cdr3_nt: TGCGCCAGCAGCCAAGATAGGAGGGAGGACACCGGGGAGCTGTTTTTT; cdr3_aa: CASSQDRREDTGELFF; d_call: .; cdr3_length: 16; clone_size: .; v_call: TRBV4-1; j_call: TRBJ2-2
cdr3_nt: TGCAGTGCGGGGGGGCGGCAGTTCTTC; cdr3_aa: CSAGGRQFF; d_call: .; cdr3_length: 9; clone_size: .; v_call: TRBV20-1; j_call: TRBJ2-1
cdr3_nt: TGTGCCAGCAGTTTATCGGGGAGGGGCCGGGCGTGGGGGGGGCAGTTCTTC; cdr3_aa: CASSLSGRGRAWGGQFF; d_call: TRBD2; cdr3_length: 17; clone_size: .; v_call: TRBV27; j_call: TRBJ2-1
cdr3_nt: TGTGCCAGCAGCTTTGATCCTGAGAGGGAAAACATTCAGTACTTC; cdr3_aa: CASSFDPERENIQYF; d_call: .; cdr3_length: 15; clone_size: .; v_call: TRBV12-1; j_call: TRBJ2-4
cdr3_nt: TGTGCCAGCACCATAGGGCGGGACAGGGGACCCCAAACAACGAACACCGGGGAGCTGTTTTTT; cdr3_aa: CASTIGRDRGPQTTNTGELFF; d_call: TRBD1; cdr3_length: 21; clone_size: .; v_call: TRBV9; j_call: TRBJ2-2
cdr3_nt: TGCGCCAGCAGGGGGTTCGGGATACAGGGGGCTAGATACGAGCAGTACTTC; cdr3_aa: CASRGFGIQGARYEQYF; d_call: TRBD1; cdr3_length: 17; clone_size: .; v_call: TRBV10-2; j_call: TRBJ2-7
cdr3_nt: TGTGCCAGCTCACCACTGAACAGAGCTTTAGCCAAAAACATTCAGTACTTC; cdr3_aa: CASSPLNRALAKNIQYF; d_call: .; cdr3_length: 17; clone_size: .; v_call: TRBV18; j_call: TRBJ2-4
cdr3_nt: TGTGCCAGCAGGACACACAATGAGCAGTTCTTC; cdr3_aa: CASRTHNEQFF; d_call: .; cdr3_length: 11; clone_size: .; v_call: TRBV2; j_call: TRBJ2-1
cdr3_nt: TGTGCCAGCAGACCCACGCTTGACTTTAACTATGGCTACACCTTC; cdr3_aa: CASRPTLDFNYGYTF; d_call: .; cdr3_length: 15; clone_size: .; v_call: TRBV28; j_call: TRBJ1-2
cdr3_nt: TGCGCCAGCAGCCAATCTCTAGGGGCTAGCGGGAGGAAGATCCAAGAGACCCAGTACTTC; cdr3_aa: CASSQSLGASGRKIQETQYF; d_call: TRBD2; cdr3_length: 20; clone_size: .; v_call: TRBV4-3; j_call: TRBJ2-5
cdr3_nt: TGTGCCAGCAGGGACCTCGGACTAGCGGGAGGGCCTCGGCAGTACTTC; cdr3_aa: CASRDLGLAGGPRQYF; d_call: TRBD2; cdr3_length: 16; clone_size: .; v_call: TRBV2; j_call: TRBJ2-7
cdr3_nt: TGTGCCACCAGCAGAGACGGGACAGGCTCCTACGAGCAGTACTTC; cdr3_aa: CATSRDGTGSYEQYF; d_call: TRBD1; cdr3_length: 15; clone_size: .; v_call: TRBV15; j_call: TRBJ2-7
cdr3_nt: TGTGCCAGTAGTAGATCCCAGGGACAGGCGACCTACGAGCAGTACTTC; cdr3_aa: CASSRSQGQATYEQYF; d_call: TRBD1; cdr3_length: 16; clone_size: .; v_call: TRBV19; j_call: TRBJ2-7
cdr3_nt: TGTGCCAGCAGCTCCTGGACTAGCCGGAACACCGGGGAGCTGTTTTTT; cdr3_aa: CASSSWTSRNTGELFF; d_call: TRBD2; cdr3_length: 16; clone_size: .; v_call: TRBV11-3; j_call: TRBJ2-2
cdr3_nt: TGCGCCAGCATTAACAGGGGAGACTACGAGCAGTACTTC; cdr3_aa: CASINRGDYEQYF; d_call: TRBD1; cdr3_length: 13; clone_size: few; v_call: TRBV10-2; j_call: TRBJ2-7
cdr3_nt: TGTGCCAGCAGTTACTCGACTAGCGGGAGCGACGAGCAGTACTTC; cdr3_aa: CASSYSTSGSDEQYF; d_call: TRBD2; cdr3_length: 15; clone_size: .; v_call: TRBV6-5; j_call: TRBJ2-7